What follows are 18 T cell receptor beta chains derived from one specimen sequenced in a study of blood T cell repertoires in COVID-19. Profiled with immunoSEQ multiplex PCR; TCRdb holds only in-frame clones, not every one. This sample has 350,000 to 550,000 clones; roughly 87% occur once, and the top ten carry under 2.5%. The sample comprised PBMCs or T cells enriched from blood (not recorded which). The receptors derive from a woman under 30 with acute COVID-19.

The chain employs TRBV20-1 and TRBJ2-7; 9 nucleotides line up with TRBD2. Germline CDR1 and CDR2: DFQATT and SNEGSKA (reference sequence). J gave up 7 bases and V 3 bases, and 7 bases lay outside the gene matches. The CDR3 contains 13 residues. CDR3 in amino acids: CSASRTSDGEQYF. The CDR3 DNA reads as TGCAGTGCTAGTCGGACTAGCGACGGAGAGCAGTACTTC.

The CDR3 here is CASSSKSGVTKNIQYF. In DNA, the CDR3 is TGTGCCAGCAGCTCAAAATCAGGGGTAACCAAAAACATTCAGTACTTC. The chain couples TRBV13 to TRBJ2-4, with a weak D call TRBD1 (6 bases). Germline CDR1 and CDR2: PRHDT and FYEKMQ (reference sequence). V was cut by 4 bases and J by 2 bases, with 15 bases left in between. This CDR3 comprises 16 residues.

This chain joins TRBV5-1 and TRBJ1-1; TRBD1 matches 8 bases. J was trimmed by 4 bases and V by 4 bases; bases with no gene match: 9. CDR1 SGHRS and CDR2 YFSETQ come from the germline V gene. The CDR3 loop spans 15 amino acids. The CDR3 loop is CASSPRQGPTTEAFF. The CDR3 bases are TGCGCCAGCAGCCCCCGACAGGGGCCGACCACTGAAGCTTTCTTT.

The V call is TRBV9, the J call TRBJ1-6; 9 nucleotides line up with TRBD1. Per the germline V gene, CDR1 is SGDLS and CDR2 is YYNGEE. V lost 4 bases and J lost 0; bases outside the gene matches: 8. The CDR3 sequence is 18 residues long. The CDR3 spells CASSLGTGLSSYNSPLHF. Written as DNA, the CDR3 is TGTGCCAGCAGCTTGGGGACAGGGCTAAGCTCCTATAATTCACCCCTCCACTTT.

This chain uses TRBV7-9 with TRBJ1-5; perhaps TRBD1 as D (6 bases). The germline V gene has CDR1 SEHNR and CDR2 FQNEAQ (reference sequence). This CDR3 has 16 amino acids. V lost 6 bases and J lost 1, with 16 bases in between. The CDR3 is CASRYTGHLSNQPQHF. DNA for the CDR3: TGTGCCAGCAGGTACACGGGACACCTGAGCAATCAGCCCCAGCATTTT.

CDR3 loop: CAWSPAIIPPRVNIQYF. In nucleotides, the CDR3 is TGTGCCTGGAGTCCGGCTATCATTCCCCCGAGGGTGAACATTCAGTACTTC. This chain connects TRBV30 to TRBJ2-4, with a possible D match to TRBD2 (5 bases). The CDR3 contains 17 residues. The germline CDR1 and CDR2 sequences are GTSNPN and SVGIG (reference sequence). V lost 2 bases, J lost 7 bases, and 24 bases lay in between. The complete variable domain, with remaining parts taken from reference TRBV30 and TRBJ2-4, reads SQTIHQWPATLVQPVGSPLSLECTVEGTSNPNLYWYRQAAGRGLQLLFYSVGIGQISSEVPQNLSASRPQDRQFILSSKKLLLSDSGFYLCAWSPAIIPPRVNIQYFGAGTRLSVL.

In DNA, the CDR3 is TGTGCCAGCAGCTTAGATTATTTGGGACAGGGATTCTTTGGCTACACCTTC. Translating it yields CASSLDYLGQGFFGYTF. The chain employs TRBV11-2 and TRBJ1-2; 9 positions match TRBD1. Trimming took 0 bases from V and 7 from J; bases not matched to a gene: 12. This CDR3 comprises 17 residues. Germline V lookup: CDR1 SGHAT, CDR2 FQNNGV. The variable domain in full, with the rest retrieved from reference TRBV11-2 and TRBJ1-2, is EAGVAQSPRYKIIEKRQSVAFWCNPISGHATLYWYQQILGQGPKLLIQFQNNGVVDDSQLPKDRFSAERLKGVDSTLKIQPAKLEDSAVYLCASSLDYLGQGFFGYTFGSGTRLTVV.

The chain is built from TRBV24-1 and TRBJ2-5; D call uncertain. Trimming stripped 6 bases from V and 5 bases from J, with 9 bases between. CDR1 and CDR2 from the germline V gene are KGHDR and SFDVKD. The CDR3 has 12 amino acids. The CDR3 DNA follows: TGTGCCACCAGTCAGGTTGGGGAGACCCAGTACTTC. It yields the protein CATSQVGETQYF.

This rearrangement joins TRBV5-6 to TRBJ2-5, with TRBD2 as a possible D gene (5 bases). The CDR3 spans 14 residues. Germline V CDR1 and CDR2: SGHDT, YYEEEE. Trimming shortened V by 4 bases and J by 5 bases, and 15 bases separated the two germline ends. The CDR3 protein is CASSLSSFRETQYF. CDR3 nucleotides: TGTGCCAGCAGCCTATCTAGCTTTAGGGAGACCCAGTACTTC.

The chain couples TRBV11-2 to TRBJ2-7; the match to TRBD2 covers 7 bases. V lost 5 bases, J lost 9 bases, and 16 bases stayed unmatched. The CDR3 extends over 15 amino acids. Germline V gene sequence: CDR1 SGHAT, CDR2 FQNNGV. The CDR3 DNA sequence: TGTGCCAGCAGCCCCTCACTAGCTGCGGGAGAGGGGCAGTACTTC. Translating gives CASSPSLAAGEGQYF. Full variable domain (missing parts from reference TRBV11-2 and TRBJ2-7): EAGVAQSPRYKIIEKRQSVAFWCNPISGHATLYWYQQILGQGPKLLIQFQNNGVVDDSQLPKDRFSAERLKGVDSTLKIQPAKLEDSAVYLCASSPSLAAGEGQYFGPGTRLTVT.

In DNA, the CDR3 is TGTGCCAGCAGTTCGACACCCTATGGCTACACCTTC. Its translation is CASSSTPYGYTF. The chain joins TRBV12-3 or TRBV12-4 to TRBJ1-2; D ambiguous. The CDR3 runs 12 residues. V was clipped by 4 bases and J by 4 bases, with 7 bases between them.

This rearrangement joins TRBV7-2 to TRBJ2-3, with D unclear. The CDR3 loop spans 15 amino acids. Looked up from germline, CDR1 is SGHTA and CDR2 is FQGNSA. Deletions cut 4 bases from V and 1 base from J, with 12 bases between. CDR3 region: CASSSNYIRTDTQYF. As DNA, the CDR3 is TGTGCCAGCAGCTCGAACTATATTCGCACAGATACGCAGTATTTT.

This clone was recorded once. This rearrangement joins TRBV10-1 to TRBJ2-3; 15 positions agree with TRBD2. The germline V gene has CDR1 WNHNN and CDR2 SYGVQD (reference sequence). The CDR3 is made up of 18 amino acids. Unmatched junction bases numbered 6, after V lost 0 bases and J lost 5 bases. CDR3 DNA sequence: TGCGCCAGCAGTGAGTCGGGGACTAGCGGGAGGAAAGTAGATACGCAGTATTTT. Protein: CASSESGTSGRKVDTQYF.

Here the CDR3 reads CASSLETSGTDTQYF. The CDR3 nucleotides are TGCGCCAGCAGCTTGGAGACTAGCGGCACAGATACGCAGTATTTT. The rearrangement uses TRBV5-1 and TRBJ2-3; 8 nucleotides match TRBD2. Germline V gene lookup returns CDR1 SGHRS and CDR2 YFSETQ. V dropped 0 bases and J dropped 1; count of bases not matched to a gene: 1. The CDR3 consists of 15 residues.

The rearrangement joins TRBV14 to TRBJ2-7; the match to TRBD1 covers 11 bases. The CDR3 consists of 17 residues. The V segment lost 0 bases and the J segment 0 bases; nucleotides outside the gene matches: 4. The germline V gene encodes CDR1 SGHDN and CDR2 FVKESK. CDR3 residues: CASSQDRTGGYSYEQYF. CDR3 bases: TGTGCCAGCAGCCAAGACCGGACAGGGGGCTACTCCTACGAGCAGTACTTC.

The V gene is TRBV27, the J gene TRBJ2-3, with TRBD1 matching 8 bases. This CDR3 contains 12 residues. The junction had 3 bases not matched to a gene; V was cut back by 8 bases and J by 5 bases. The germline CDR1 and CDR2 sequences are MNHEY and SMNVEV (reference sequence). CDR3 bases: TGTGCCAGCCAGGGGGCAGGAGATACGCAGTATTTT. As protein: CASQGAGDTQYF.

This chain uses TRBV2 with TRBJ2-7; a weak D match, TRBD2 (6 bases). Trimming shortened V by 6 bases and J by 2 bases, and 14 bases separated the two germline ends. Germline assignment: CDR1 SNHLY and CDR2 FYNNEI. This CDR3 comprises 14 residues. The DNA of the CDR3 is TGTGCCAGCAGAATAGCGGAGTGGCCCTACGAGCAGTACTTC. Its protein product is CASRIAEWPYEQYF.

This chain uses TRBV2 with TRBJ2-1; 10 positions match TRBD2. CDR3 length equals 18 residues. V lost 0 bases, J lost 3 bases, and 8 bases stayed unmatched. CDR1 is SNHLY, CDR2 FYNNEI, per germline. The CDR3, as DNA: TGTGCCAGCAGTGAAGCGAGAGCGGGGGGGCCCCTCTACAATGAGCAGTTCTTC. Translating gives CASSEARAGGPLYNEQFF.